Below, one T cell receptor beta chain is given with its context. The antigen is not known. Trimming stripped 1 base from V and 0 bases from J, with 8 bases between. There are 15 residues in the CDR3. Germline CDR1 SGHVS, CDR2 FNYEAQ. The method was immunoSEQ multiplex PCR; TCRdb's version includes in-frame clones alone and lacks a portion of them. The table includes some 58,000 clones, roughly nine tenths detected once. The sample is drawn from a study of OX40 agonist ivuxolimab in advanced cancers. About the research overall: A partial response was reached by three patients: one with hepatocellular carcinoma and two with cutaneous melanoma.

Findings and caveats of the study: The mean number of expanded clones was higher in CD8+ T cells than in CD4+.

V is TRBV7-6 and J is TRBJ2-3; D remains unclear. The sample here was CD4+ or CD8+ T cells sorted from blood, taken in a trial of the OX40 agonist ivuxolimab. The clonotype originates from an adult with an advanced solid tumor such as melanoma, head and neck, liver or kidney cancer. The CDR3: CASSLGPASTDTQYF. CDR3 nucleotides: TGTGCCAGCAGCTTAGGTCCCGCAAGCACAGATACGCAGTATTTT.